The clone carrying this T cell receptor (beta chain) was observed at least ten times. Its specificity is unknown. At one of its ends the junction is not consistent with the germline gene, which may arise from a read error. These data are taken from a study of breast tumors, draining lymph nodes, adjacent tissues. Study results and caveats: Tumor and nontumor repertoires were significantly more similar in luminal-like than in basal-like breast cancer.

Each CDR3 protein is one row after TCRdb ran MiXCR on the multiplex PCR reads. The sample records some 130,000 distinct CDR3 sequences, around 21% being singletons. Axillary draining lymph nodes of breast cancer patients supplied the node samples. The CDR3 has 15 residues. Germline-derived CDR1 and CDR2 are SSHAT and FNYEAQ (reference sequence). The chain combines TRBV7-7 with TRBJ2-7; 11 bases fit TRBD2. This clonotype was obtained from a female donor with breast cancer. Some clones in this sample may be carry-over from other donors' samples. The sample taken for sequencing was axillary lymph node tissue. The CDR3 nucleotides are TGTGCTAGCAGTCCGGGACTAGCGGCCTTCTACGAGCAGTACTTC. Protein product: CASSPGLAAFYEQYF.